Sequencing of this T cell receptor beta chain was carried out in a study of memory CD4+ T cells and cytomegalovirus serostatus. With respect to this clone: Its matching antigen is unknown.

General study results and limits: Repertoires predicted CMV serostatus with median bootstrapped AUC of 0.95. The CMV-associated TCR signature appears largely within the CD4+ memory repertoire.

In the original processing: After removing out-of-frame reads, 2 million to 2.5 million distinct TCRbeta sequences remained. The data were produced by immunoSEQ multiplex PCR, yet TCRdb's version contains in-frame clones alone and is incomplete. V and J calls and clone size are given by that table; D and trimming were obtained from the DNA. The sample yields tens of thousands of clones, 60% to 80% seen once. CDR1 is LGHNT and CDR2 is FRNRAP in the germline V gene. The CDR3 sequence is 15 residues long. The J segment lost 4 bases and the V segment lost 6 bases, leaving 9 bases of the junction unmatched. Single viable CD3+CD4+CD8-CD45RO+ cells were sorted as the memory CD4+ T cells. CD4+ T cells were isolated by positive magnetic selection.

The receptor was isolated from an adult in good health and CMV-seronegative. Source material: memory CD4+ T cells from blood. This chain connects TRBV12-5 to TRBJ2-4, with 7 bases identical to TRBD2. The CDR3 protein is CASGPAREGKNIQYF. CDR3 nucleotides: TGTGCTAGTGGACCCGCCAGGGAGGGGAAAAACATTCAGTACTTC.